Presented here are 14 T cell receptor beta chains from one specimen sequenced in a study of blood T cell repertoires in COVID-19. Profiled with immunoSEQ multiplex PCR; TCRdb holds only in-frame clones, not every one. Of about 260,000 clones in the sample, approximately 88% are singletons; the top ten hold around 3%. Source material: PBMCs or T cells enriched from blood (not recorded which). All receptors come from a middle-aged woman who had been exposed to COVID-19.

J is TRBJ1-2 and V is TRBV24-1, with TRBD1 matching 7 bases. Germline V gene sequence: CDR1 KGHDR, CDR2 SFDVKD. V gave up 5 bases and J gave up 5 bases; unmatched junction bases: 1. The CDR3 runs to 12 residues. The CDR3 DNA reads as TGTGCCACCAGTGCAGGGGGGTATGGCTACACCTTC. Residues: CATSAGGYGYTF.

CDR3 DNA: TGTGCCAGCTCACCGGAGTTAAATTCACCCCTCCACTTT. It codes for CASSPELNSPLHF. The V and J genes are TRBV18 and TRBJ1-6, with no clear D. The CDR3 is 13 residues long. Between the trimmed V and J ends, which lost 3 bases and 7 bases, there was a span of 7 bases. Germline-derived CDR1 and CDR2 are KGHSH and LQKENI.

V and J are TRBV9 and TRBJ2-1; 7 positions agree with TRBD2. Germline trimming cut 4 bases from V and 5 bases from J; bases unmatched to any gene: 9. This CDR3 is 15 amino acids long. Germline V lookup: CDR1 SGDLS, CDR2 YYNGEE. The CDR3 region is CASSPWTRDNNEQFF. The CDR3 region has the DNA TGTGCCAGCAGCCCTTGGACTAGAGATAACAATGAGCAGTTCTTC.

This clone was seen only once. V and J are TRBV4-2 and TRBJ2-6; D call uncertain. Germline V CDR1 and CDR2: LGHNA, YNFKEQ. The V end was cut by 0 bases, the J end by 0 bases, with 12 bases between. The CDR3 sequence is 18 residues long. Here the CDR3 DNA reads TGTGCCAGCAGCCAAGATCTCGTAAATCCCTCTGGGGCCAACGTCCTGACTTTC. Its protein product is CASSQDLVNPSGANVLTF.

This rearrangement joins TRBV6-2 or TRBV6-3 to TRBJ1-2; D perhaps matches TRBD1 (5 bases). V was shortened by 2 bases and J by 3 bases, with 13 bases between the two germline ends. Germline V gene sequence: CDR1 MNHEY, CDR2 SVGEGT. This CDR3 is built from 15 residues. The CDR3: CASSYVAGDYYGYTF. CDR3 DNA: TGTGCCAGCAGTTACGTCGCGGGGGATTACTATGGCTACACCTTC.

The rearrangement joins TRBV18 to TRBJ1-5; D unclear. The CDR3 length is 12 residues. The V and J ends lost 6 bases and 4 bases respectively, with 7 bases between them. Germline V gene sequence: CDR1 KGHSH, CDR2 LQKENI. CDR3 DNA: TGTGCCAGCTCCCCCGGGAATCAGCCCCAGCATTTT. Translation gives CASSPGNQPQHF.

The count of this clone is one. The chain links TRBV11-3 to TRBJ2-1; no clear D gene. The germline V and J ends were trimmed by 0 bases and 8 bases, with 17 bases remaining between them. Per the germline V gene, CDR1 is SGHNT and CDR2 is YENEEA. The CDR3 is made up of 16 amino acids. The CDR3 DNA follows: TGTGCCAGCAGCTTAGATTATAGCCGGGTTCGGGATGAGCAGTTCTTC. It is translated as CASSLDYSRVRDEQFF.

The genes are TRBV10-3 and TRBJ2-1; D may be TRBD2 (6 bases). The V gene lost 7 bases and the J gene lost 8 bases, with 15 bases spanning the gap. CDR3 length equals 13 residues. Germline-derived CDR1 and CDR2 are ENHRY and SYGVKD. The CDR3 DNA is TGTGCCATCAAAAGGCCCGGGACTCATGAGCAGTTCTTC. Translated, it gives CAIKRPGTHEQFF.

This sequence joins TRBV27 and TRBJ2-1, with D maybe TRBD2 (5 bases). The CDR3 has 16 amino acids. In germline, CDR1 is MNHEY, CDR2 SMNVEV (reference sequence). Deletions cut 3 bases from V and 3 bases from J, with 15 bases between. The CDR3 nucleotides read TGTGCCAGCAGTTTCGGAGGACGTTTTATCTACAATGAGCAGTTCTTC. Protein sequence: CASSFGGRFIYNEQFF.

This clone was recorded only once. The V call is TRBV24-1, the J call TRBJ2-3; TRBD2 matches 11 bases. The CDR3 sequence is 15 residues long. Germline CDR1 KGHDR, CDR2 SFDVKD. With 6 bases clipped from V and 0 bases from J, the junction kept 1 base outside the gene matches. CDR3 DNA: TGTGCCACCAGTCTAGCGGGAGGTAGCACAGATACGCAGTATTTT. Translated, it gives CATSLAGGSTDTQYF.

The chain employs TRBV7-2 and TRBJ1-3, with 7 bases fitting TRBD1. Trimming took 8 bases from V and 3 from J; bases not matched to a gene: 7. Per germline, CDR1 SGHTA and CDR2 FQGNSA. The CDR3 runs to 14 residues. The DNA of the CDR3 is TGTGCCAGCCGCACGGGGACAGTTGGAAACACCATATATTTT. Amino acids: CASRTGTVGNTIYF.

The chain couples TRBV9 to TRBJ2-1; D uncertain. The CDR3 extends over 16 amino acids. Germline CDR1 SGDLS, CDR2 YYNGEE. V lost 2 bases and J 3 bases, leaving 15 bases between the germline ends. In DNA form, the CDR3 reads TGTGCCAGCAGCGTGGAAGTACGGGTGCTCTACAATGAGCAGTTCTTC. This gives the protein CASSVEVRVLYNEQFF.

In this sample, this clone turned up once. V and J are TRBV6-5 and TRBJ2-7; 7 positions agree with TRBD1. The CDR3 length is 14 residues. After removal of 5 bases from V and 1 base from J, the junction contained 5 bases not matched to a gene. Germline loops: CDR1 MNHEY, CDR2 SVGAGI. In DNA, the CDR3 is TGTGCCAGCAGTCTAGAACAGGGGTCCTACGAGCAGTACGTC. Translating gives CASSLEQGSYEQYV.

This clone was detected once. CDR3 amino acids: CASSQSSLEGYTF. CDR3 DNA: TGTGCCAGCAGCCAATCATCTCTAGAGGGCTACACCTTC. V is TRBV16 and J is TRBJ1-2; no clear D gene. The V end lost 0 bases, the J end lost 8 bases, and 10 bases lay between the germline ends. The CDR3 has 13 residues. The V gene's germline CDR1 is KGHSY and CDR2 FQNENV.